This TCR beta chain was identified in a study of shared clonotypes between healthy human individuals. Naive CD8 isolation took CD45RO-negative cells positively selected for CCR7 and excluded terminally differentiated effector memory CD45RA+ cells. As concerns this clone: The same CDR3 is also encoded by other DNA sequences in this sample.

This table comes from immunoSEQ multiplex PCR, and its TCRdb copy is limited to in-frame clones, with some not included. The table shows about 1.9 million clones, with roughly 95% occurring only once. The TCR comes from a man aged 18 to 30 in good health. Some clones in this sample may be carry-over from other donors' samples. The sequenced sample was naive CD8+ T cells from PBMCs.

Written as DNA, the CDR3 is TGTGCCAGCAGCCCAGACGGGACTGAAGCTTTCTTT. This sequence encodes CASSPDGTEAFF. This rearrangement joins TRBV7-9 to TRBJ1-1; D remains unclear. Trimming shortened V by 5 bases and J by 5 bases, and 9 bases separated the two germline ends. The CDR3 has 12 residues. Germline-derived CDR1 and CDR2 are SEHNR and FQNEAQ (reference sequence).